Listed below are T cell receptor beta chains from one sample, sequenced in a study of blood T cell repertoires in COVID-19. The repertoire was sequenced with immunoSEQ multiplex PCR; TCRdb's copy has only in-frame clones and lacks some. The table includes a few hundred thousand clones, 75% to 95% detected once. The sample taken for sequencing was peripheral blood. The source of these receptors is a person aged 18 to 35 with COVID-19, enrolled during active disease. CDR3s include the opening cysteine and the closing phenylalanine or tryptophan. The D gene is left open where the match is weak. Expanded clones get a size class; other rows say once, few or many, or leave the size out.

TRBV18	TRBJ2-7	-	-	CASSPQPGPQGEQYF	TGTGCCAGCTCACCTCAACCAGGGCCCCAGGGCGAGCAGTACTTC
TRBV5-1	TRBJ2-5	-	-	CASSLVSEETQYF	TGCGCCAGCAGCTTGGTTTCAGAAGAGACCCAGTACTTC
TRBV2	TRBJ2-5	-	-	CASSGARQETQYF	TGTGCCAGCAGTGGGGCCAGGCAAGAGACCCAGTACTTC
TRBV5-6	TRBJ1-5	-	-	CASSVQGGAARGPQHF	TGTGCCAGCAGCGTTCAGGGAGGGGCGGCTCGGGGGCCCCAGCATTTT
TRBV6-5	TRBJ2-2	-	-	CASSYLVGPYTGELFF	TGTGCCAGCAGTTACTTGGTGGGCCCGTACACCGGGGAGCTGTTTTTT
TRBV29-1	TRBJ2-7	-	TRBD2	CSVDGVAGPYEQYF	TGCAGCGTTGACGGGGTAGCGGGACCCTACGAGCAGTACTTC
TRBV7-9	TRBJ1-2	-	TRBD1	CASSLNRGDYGYTF	TGTGCCAGCAGCTTAAACAGGGGAGACTATGGCTACACCTTC
TRBV7-9	TRBJ2-5	-	TRBD1	CASSLIRDRGPETQYF	TGTGCCAGCAGCTTGATCCGGGACAGGGGGCCGGAGACCCAGTACTTC
TRBV7-2	TRBJ2-2	-	TRBD2	CASSQREGRTGELFF	TGTGCCAGCAGCCAGCGGGAGGGCAGGACCGGGGAGCTGTTTTTT
TRBV11-2	TRBJ1-1	-	-	CASSLSLQPQDSTEAFF	TGTGCCAGCAGCTTAAGTTTACAGCCTCAGGATAGCACTGAAGCTTTCTTT
TRBV6-2/TRBV6-3	TRBJ2-5	-	-	CASSYRQARVETQYF	TGTGCCAGCAGTTACCGTCAGGCCCGAGTAGAGACCCAGTACTTC
TRBV11-1	TRBJ2-2	-	TRBD1	CASSSGQPNTGELFF	TGTGCCAGCAGCTCGGGACAGCCGAACACCGGGGAGCTGTTTTTT
TRBV7-2	TRBJ1-2	-	TRBD1	CASSLVTGVDGYTF	TGTGCCAGCAGCTTAGTAACAGGGGTGGATGGCTACACCTTC
TRBV7-2	TRBJ1-2	-	-	CASSLGQINYGYTF	TGTGCCAGCAGCCTAGGACAGATTAACTATGGCTACACCTTC
TRBV9	TRBJ2-1	-	TRBD2	CASSPYRLAGGPPEQFF	TGTGCCAGCAGCCCCTATCGACTAGCGGGAGGACCACCTGAGCAGTTCTTC
TRBV6-5	TRBJ2-1	-	-	CASSDSRSEQFF	TGTGCCAGCAGTGACTCCCGGAGTGAGCAGTTCTTC
TRBV7-3	TRBJ2-2	-	-	CASSLETGELFF	TGTGCCAGCAGCTTGGAGACCGGGGAGCTGTTTTTT
TRBV4-2	TRBJ2-7	-	TRBD2	CASSQDGTSGSYEQYF	TGTGCCAGCAGCCAAGACGGCACTAGCGGGTCCTACGAGCAGTACTTC
TRBV9	TRBJ1-6	-	-	CASSVGTVNSPLHF	TGTGCCAGCAGCGTCGGTACCGTTAATTCACCCCTCCACTTT
TRBV2	TRBJ1-1	-	-	CASSPGREYTEAFF	TGTGCCAGCAGTCCAGGGCGGGAGTACACTGAAGCTTTCTTT
TRBV14	TRBJ1-1	-	-	CASSHGGSEAFF	TGTGCCAGCAGCCACGGGGGTAGTGAAGCTTTCTTT
TRBV4-1	TRBJ2-1	-	TRBD2	CASSPTSGDYNEQFF	TGCGCCAGCAGCCCGACTAGCGGGGACTACAATGAGCAGTTCTTC
TRBV12-5	TRBJ2-1	-	TRBD2	CASGTSGIDEQFF	TGTGCTAGTGGGACTAGCGGGATTGATGAGCAGTTCTTC
TRBV4-1	TRBJ2-1	-	-	CASRGGAAEQFF	TGCGCCAGTAGGGGAGGAGCGGCTGAGCAGTTCTTC
TRBV25-1	TRBJ2-1	-	-	CASSEQGNPYNEQFF	TGTGCCAGCAGTGAGCAGGGTAACCCCTACAATGAGCAGTTCTTC
TRBV28	TRBJ1-4	-	TRBD1	CASSPAGTAANEKLFF	TGTGCCAGCAGTCCTGCCGGGACAGCGGCTAATGAAAAACTGTTTTTT
TRBV30	TRBJ2-1	-	-	CAWSGLSGSSYNEQFF	TGTGCCTGGAGCGGCCTTAGTGGGAGCTCCTACAATGAGCAGTTCTTC
TRBV6-5	TRBJ1-2	few	-	CASKGDLGPNYGYTF	TGTGCCAGCAAAGGGGATCTTGGTCCTAACTATGGCTACACCTTC
TRBV20-1	TRBJ1-1	-	-	CSASSTGKAFF	TGCAGTGCTAGTTCGACAGGAAAAGCTTTCTTT
TRBV2	TRBJ1-1	-	-	CAILDSGEAFF	TGTGCCATCTTGGACAGCGGTGAAGCTTTCTTT
TRBV2	TRBJ2-7	-	-	CASRRDFSYEQYF	TGTGCCAGCAGGAGGGACTTTTCCTACGAGCAGTACTTC
TRBV7-9	TRBJ2-2	-	TRBD1	CASSHRGHGELFF	TGTGCCAGCAGCCACAGGGGGCATGGGGAGCTGTTTTTT
TRBV5-1	TRBJ1-1	-	TRBD1	CASSASPTGAENTEAFF	TGCGCCAGCAGCGCGTCCCCAACAGGGGCGGAGAACACTGAAGCTTTCTTT
TRBV29-1	TRBJ2-2	-	-	CSVTGSGELFF	TGCAGCGTAACAGGGTCCGGGGAGCTGTTTTTT
TRBV10-3	TRBJ2-3	-	TRBD1	CAISEIRDSPSQYF	TGTGCCATCAGTGAGATAAGGGACAGCCCCTCTCAGTATTTT
TRBV6-2/TRBV6-3	TRBJ2-7	-	TRBD2	CASSYQISLAGGAYEQYF	TGTGCCAGCAGTTACCAAATAAGCCTAGCGGGAGGCGCCTACGAGCAGTACTTC
TRBV19	TRBJ1-2	-	-	CASIGVDGYTF	TGTGCCAGTATCGGGGTTGATGGCTACACCTTC
TRBV15	TRBJ2-1	-	-	CATSRDLAGRGEQFF	TGTGCCACCAGCAGAGATTTAGCGGGCAGGGGTGAGCAGTTCTTC
TRBV30	TRBJ2-7	-	-	CACSTSNYLSYEQYF	TGTGCCTGTTCTACCAGCAACTATCTCTCCTACGAGCAGTACTTC
TRBV7-9	TRBJ1-5	-	-	CASSGGASRVQPQHF	TGTGCCAGCAGCGGAGGAGCCAGTAGAGTTCAGCCCCAGCATTTT
TRBV3-1/TRBV3-2	TRBJ1-5	few	TRBD1	CASSQLRGEDQPQHF	TGTGCCAGCAGCCAACTCAGGGGGGAGGATCAGCCCCAGCATTTT
TRBV29-1	TRBJ2-7	-	-	CSVELRRAYSYEQYF	TGCAGCGTGGAGTTGAGGCGGGCTTACTCCTACGAGCAGTACTTC
TRBV3-1/TRBV3-2	TRBJ2-7	-	-	CASSQDGDIPYEQYF	TGTGCCAGCAGCCAAGATGGGGACATCCCCTACGAGCAGTACTTC
TRBV6-6	TRBJ2-4	-	TRBD2	CASSPGLAGSRVENIQYF	TGTGCCAGCAGTCCGGGACTAGCGGGATCGAGAGTGGAAAACATTCAGTACTTC
TRBV14	TRBJ2-1	few	-	CASGRYNEQFF	TGTGCCAGCGGGAGATACAATGAGCAGTTCTTC
TRBV6-5	TRBJ1-4	few	-	CASSRGIGSNEKLFF	TGTGCCAGCAGTCGCGGGATTGGCTCTAATGAAAAACTGTTTTTT
TRBV5-5	TRBJ2-7	few	-	CASSFPGGYEQYF	TGTGCCAGCAGCTTCCCGGGCGGGTACGAGCAGTACTTC